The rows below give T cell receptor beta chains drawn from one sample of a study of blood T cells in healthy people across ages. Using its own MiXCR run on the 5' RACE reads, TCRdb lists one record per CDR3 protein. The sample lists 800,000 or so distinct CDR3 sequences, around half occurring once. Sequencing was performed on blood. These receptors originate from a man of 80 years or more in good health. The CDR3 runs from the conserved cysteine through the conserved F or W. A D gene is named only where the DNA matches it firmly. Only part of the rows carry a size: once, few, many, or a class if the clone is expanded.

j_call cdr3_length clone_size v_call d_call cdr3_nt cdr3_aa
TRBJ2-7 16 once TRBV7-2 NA TGTGCCAGCAGCGGAGAAGGGAGGAAGAGCTCCGACGTGCAGTACTTC CASSGEGRKSSDVQYF
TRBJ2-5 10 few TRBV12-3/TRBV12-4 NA TGTGCCGGCCATTCGGAGACCCAGTACTTC CAGHSETQYF
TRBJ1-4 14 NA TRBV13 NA TGTGCCAGCAGCCCGAGCAGGGGAGATGAAAAACTGTTTTTT CASSPSRGDEKLFF
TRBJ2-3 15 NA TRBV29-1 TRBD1 TGCAGCGTTGAGGGGACAGGGGACCCCACAGATACGCAGTATTTT CSVEGTGDPTDTQYF
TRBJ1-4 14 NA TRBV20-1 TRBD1 TGCAGTGCCTTGTCGGGACAGTCTAATGAAAAACTGTTTTTT CSALSGQSNEKLFF
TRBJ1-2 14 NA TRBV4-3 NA TGCGCCAGCAGCCCGGGACCGTCATCCTATGGCTACACCTTC CASSPGPSSYGYTF
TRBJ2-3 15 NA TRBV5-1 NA TGCGCCAGCAGCTTGGAGGCCAGGGCCCCAGATACGCAGTATTTT CASSLEARAPDTQYF
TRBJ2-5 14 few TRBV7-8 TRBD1 TGTGCCAGCAGCTTACGGGACAGGGGAAAGACCCAGTACTTC CASSLRDRGKTQYF
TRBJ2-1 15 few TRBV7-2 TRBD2 TGTGCCAGCAGCTTAGTGGCGGGAGCGGTAAATGAGCAGTTCTTC CASSLVAGAVNEQFF
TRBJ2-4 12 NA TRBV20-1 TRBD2 TGCAGTGCTCGTCGGGCCTCGCGGGAGCAGTACTTC CSARRASREQYF
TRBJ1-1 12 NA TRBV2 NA TGTGCCAGCAGACAGGCGGACACTGAAGCTTTCTTT CASRQADTEAFF
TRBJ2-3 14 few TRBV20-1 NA TGCAGTGCTAGAGAAAGGAGGAATTTAGATACGCAGTATTTT CSARERRNLDTQYF
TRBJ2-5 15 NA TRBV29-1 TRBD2 TGCAGCGTTGGCCCAGCGGGAGCCTTTCAAGAGACCCAGTACTTC CSVGPAGAFQETQYF
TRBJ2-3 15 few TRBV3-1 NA TGTGCCAGCAGCCAAGAGAGTGGGGCTGTTCATACGCAGTATTTT CASSQESGAVHTQYF
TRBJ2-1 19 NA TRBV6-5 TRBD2 TGTGCCAGCAGTTACTCCGGGACTAGCGGGGTTGACTCCTACAATGAGCAGTTCTTC CASSYSGTSGVDSYNEQFF
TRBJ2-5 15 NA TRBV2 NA TGTGCCAGCAGACCCAGGGACGCCCTACAAGAGACCCAGTACTTC CASRPRDALQETQYF
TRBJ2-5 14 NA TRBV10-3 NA TGTGCCATCAGTGGAATAGGTGGGCAAGAGACCCAGTACTTC CAISGIGGQETQYF
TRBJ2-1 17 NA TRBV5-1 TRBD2 TGCGCCAGCAGCCTCTCTCCATTAGCGGGAGTGTTAGAGACCCAGTTCTTC CASSLSPLAGVLETQFF
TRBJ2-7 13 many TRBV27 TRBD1 TGTGCCAGCAGCCAGACAGGGTTCCACGAGCAGTACTTC CASSQTGFHEQYF
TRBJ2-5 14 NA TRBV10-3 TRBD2 TGTGCCATCAGTGCTAGCGGGACGCCCGATGAGCAGTACTTC CAISASGTPDEQYF
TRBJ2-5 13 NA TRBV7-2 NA TGTGCCAGCAGCGTAAAGGCACAAGAGACCCAGTACTTC CASSVKAQETQYF
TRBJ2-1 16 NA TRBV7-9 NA TGTGCCAGCAGCCATATGAACAGAATCCCCTACAATGAGCAGTTCTTC CASSHMNRIPYNEQFF
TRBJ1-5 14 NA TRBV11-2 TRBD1 TGTGCCAGCAGCTCGGACAGGGCCAATCAGCCCCAGCATTTT CASSSDRANQPQHF
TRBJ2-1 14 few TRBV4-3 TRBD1 TGCGCCAGCAGCCAAGTTTACAGGGGAGATGAGCAGTTCTTC CASSQVYRGDEQFF
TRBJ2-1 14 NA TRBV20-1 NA TGCAGTGTTCCGACTTCACTTCTTCGCAATGAGCAGTTCTTC CSVPTSLLRNEQFF
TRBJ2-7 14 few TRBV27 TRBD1 TGTGCCAGCAGGATTCCGGGACAGGGGAACGAGCAGTACTTC CASRIPGQGNEQYF
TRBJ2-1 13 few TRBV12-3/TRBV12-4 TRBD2 TGTGCCAGCAGTGTTAGCGGGGGGGGAGAGCAGTTCTTC CASSVSGGGEQFF
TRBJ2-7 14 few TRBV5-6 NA TGTGCCAGCAGCTTCTTCGGGAGCCAGCACGAGCAGTACTTC CASSFFGSQHEQYF
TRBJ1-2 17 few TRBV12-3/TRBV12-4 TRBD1 TGTGCCAGCAGTCCCAACCTTCTAGAGGACAGGAACTATGGCTACACCTTC CASSPNLLEDRNYGYTF